This TCR beta chain originates from a study of blood T cell dynamics during melanoma immunotherapy (dated by TCRdb to 2018 to 2020). Regarding the complete study: Patients had metastatic melanoma and received first-line pembrolizumab or nivolumab plus ipilimumab as standard of care in the United Kingdom. Peripheral T cell receptor repertoires of metastatic melanoma patients were profiled before and after one cycle of checkpoint inhibitor therapy to find early correlates of response. The training cohort consisted of consecutive patients, while an additional independent group of patients from the same centre was pooled to form an external validation set. What the authors observed across the whole study: The relatively small sample size was acknowledged as a potential limitation on generalization of the results. The study could not determine whether the T cell clones driving repertoire changes were melanoma-specific or reflected general immune activation. Unlike progressors, patients who went on to achieve disease control showed a bifurcated reorganization of the PBMC repertoire at W3, with either increased clonality or increased diversity.

The time point label, read with the paper, signifies: week 3, after first cycle of checkpoint inhibitor. Blood samples were taken at two points: before treatment (T0) and at week 3 (W3), which came after the first cycle of checkpoint blockade. Except for a couple of patients with rapid clinical progression, response was assessed 12 weeks after the first infusion by RECIST 1.1; disease control meant complete response, partial response or stable disease. Patients were not eligible if they had prior systemic cancer treatment, concomitant immunosuppressant therapy or synchronous other active malignancies. Bulk PBMC and plasma cell-free DNA were both sequenced for TCR beta so that circulating cells and T cell turnover could be tracked. PBMC were isolated from blood with Lymphoprep and SepMate tubes, followed by red cell lysis. QIAamp DNA Blood Mini kits were used to extract DNA from both PBMC and sorted T cell subsets.

For every bulk PBMC sample, a fixed 350 ng of DNA was loaded. Following the manufacturer instructions, the immunoSEQ TCRb Assay kit was used to amplify TCR beta CDR3 sequences from genomic DNA. The KAPA Library Quantification Kit for Illumina platforms was used to quantify the pooled libraries by qPCR. Pooled libraries were clustered at about 0.6-1.2 pM and sequenced on an Illumina NextSeq 500. Per the source publication's procedure: The TCR data were analyzed using immunoSEQ ANALYZER and the R LymphoSeq package. A rearrangement efficiency score was calculated as productive divided by the sum of productive and non-productive CDR3 sequences. Clonality was measured with the Gini coefficient and diversity with the Renyi index at alpha=1, and both measures were compared pairwise between timepoints within each patient. In LymphoSeq, clonal relatedness was computed with an edit distance of 3 and repertoire similarity was computed with the Bhattacharyya coefficient. To classify response, a linear discriminant analysis based on week-3 changes in clonality and diversity was built using the R MASS and caret packages. TCRdb carries this immuneACCESS record with in-frame sequences only. Its versions omit some clonotypes, under half of them owing to an unresolved V gene in the studies checked, with the rest unexplained. V, J and clone size were drawn from that table, and D and trimming were deduced from the DNA. The sample includes 10,000 or so clones, with around 86% observed a single time. The ten top clones hold 1% to 1.2% of the sample.

With regard to this clone: Its antigen specificity is not known. No much larger clone exists at a distance of one base, and base qualities are not known.

After removal of 8 bases from V and 5 bases from J, the junction retains 3 bases not matched to a gene. CDR1 and CDR2 (LGHNA, YSLEER) derive from the germline V gene. Spanning cysteine to phenylalanine, the CDR3 consists of 12 amino acids. CDR3 DNA only is kept here, 36 bases in frame from base 1. Sequences were derived from blood, sampled from a patient treated with checkpoint blockade. The receptor was isolated from a human donor with melanoma. The receptor chain draws on TRBV4-3 and TRBJ1-2, and 9 junction bases match TRBD1. The sequenced DNA: TGCGCCAGCTCCGGGACAGGGTATGGCTACACCTTC. It encodes CASSGTGYGYTF.